This T cell receptor (beta chain) was sequenced for a study of cytomegalovirus exposure and HLA in healthy donors. V was shortened by 1 base and J by 4 bases, with 3 bases between the two germline ends. CDR1 and CDR2 (germline): SGHNT, YYREEE (reference sequence). The CDR3 totals 12 residues. Nominally healthy donors provided the samples, though records likely missed some immune exposures. PCR primers comprised 60 Vbeta and 13 Jbeta primers. TCRdb's table, derived via immunoSEQ multiplex PCR, lists solely in-frame clones and lacks some. The sample includes tens of thousands of clones, over 70% of them seen just once.

Material for sequencing was PBMCs. The receptor was derived from a middle-aged man in good health and CMV-seronegative. The chain employs TRBV5-4 and TRBJ2-1; unclear D gene. The CDR3 here is CASSLPYNEQFF. CDR3 sequence (DNA): TGTGCCAGCAGCTTGCCTTACAATGAGCAGTTCTTC.